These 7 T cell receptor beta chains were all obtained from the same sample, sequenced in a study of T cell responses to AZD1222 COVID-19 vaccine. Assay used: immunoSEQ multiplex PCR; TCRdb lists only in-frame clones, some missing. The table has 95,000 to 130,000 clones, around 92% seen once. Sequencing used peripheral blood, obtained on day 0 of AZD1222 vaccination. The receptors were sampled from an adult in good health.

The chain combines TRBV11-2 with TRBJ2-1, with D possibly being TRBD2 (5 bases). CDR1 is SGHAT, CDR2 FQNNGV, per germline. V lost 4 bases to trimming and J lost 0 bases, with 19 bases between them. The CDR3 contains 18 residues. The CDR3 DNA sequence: TGTGCCAGCAGCTCCTACAGCGGAGACCCCTCCTCCTACAATGAGCAGTTCTTC. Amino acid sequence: CASSSYSGDPSSYNEQFF.

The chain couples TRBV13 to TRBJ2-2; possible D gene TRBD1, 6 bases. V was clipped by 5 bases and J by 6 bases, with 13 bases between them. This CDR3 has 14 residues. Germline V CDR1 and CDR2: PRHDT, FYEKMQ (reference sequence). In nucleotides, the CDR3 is TGTGCCAGCAGCCCCTCTGAGGGGGCCGGGGAGCTGTTTTTT. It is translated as CASSPSEGAGELFF.

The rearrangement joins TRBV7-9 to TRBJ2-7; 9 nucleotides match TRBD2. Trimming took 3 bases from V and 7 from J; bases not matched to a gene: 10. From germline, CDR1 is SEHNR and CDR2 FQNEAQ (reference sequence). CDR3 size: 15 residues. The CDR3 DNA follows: TGTGCCAGCAGCTTGGCCCCCCCGACTAGCGGAGAGCAGTACTTC. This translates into CASSLAPPTSGEQYF.

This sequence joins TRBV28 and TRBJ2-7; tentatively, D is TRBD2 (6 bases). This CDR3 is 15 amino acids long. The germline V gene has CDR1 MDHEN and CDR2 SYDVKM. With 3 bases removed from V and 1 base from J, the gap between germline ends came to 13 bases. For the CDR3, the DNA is TGTGCCAGCAGTTTGATTGTCGGGGGTTCCTACGAGCAGTACTTC. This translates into CASSLIVGGSYEQYF. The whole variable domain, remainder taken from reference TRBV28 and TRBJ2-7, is DVKVTQSSRYLVKRTGEKVFLECVQDMDHENMFWYRQDPGLGLRLIYFSYDVKMKEKGDIPEGYSVSREKKERFSLILESASTNQTSMYLCASSLIVGGSYEQYFGPGTRLTVT.

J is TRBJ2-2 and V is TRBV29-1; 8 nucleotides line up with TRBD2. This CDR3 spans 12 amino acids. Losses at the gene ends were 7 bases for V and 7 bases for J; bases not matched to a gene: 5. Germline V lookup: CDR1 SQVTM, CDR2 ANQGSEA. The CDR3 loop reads CSAREGIGELFF. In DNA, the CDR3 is TGCAGCGCCCGGGAGGGGATCGGGGAGCTGTTTTTT.

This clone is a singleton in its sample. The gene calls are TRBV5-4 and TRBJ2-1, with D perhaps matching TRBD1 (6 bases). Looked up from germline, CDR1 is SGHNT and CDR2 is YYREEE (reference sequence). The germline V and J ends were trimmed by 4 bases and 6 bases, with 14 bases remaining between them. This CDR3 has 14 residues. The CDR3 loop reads CASSKDSLSNEQFF. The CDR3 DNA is TGTGCCAGCAGCAAGGACAGCCTGAGCAATGAGCAGTTCTTC.

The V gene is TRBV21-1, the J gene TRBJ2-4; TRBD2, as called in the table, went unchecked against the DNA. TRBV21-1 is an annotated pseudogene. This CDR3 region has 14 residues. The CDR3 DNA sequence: TGTGCCAGCAGCCGTGGAGTGGCTCGAGACATTCAGTACTTC. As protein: CASSRGVARDIQYF.